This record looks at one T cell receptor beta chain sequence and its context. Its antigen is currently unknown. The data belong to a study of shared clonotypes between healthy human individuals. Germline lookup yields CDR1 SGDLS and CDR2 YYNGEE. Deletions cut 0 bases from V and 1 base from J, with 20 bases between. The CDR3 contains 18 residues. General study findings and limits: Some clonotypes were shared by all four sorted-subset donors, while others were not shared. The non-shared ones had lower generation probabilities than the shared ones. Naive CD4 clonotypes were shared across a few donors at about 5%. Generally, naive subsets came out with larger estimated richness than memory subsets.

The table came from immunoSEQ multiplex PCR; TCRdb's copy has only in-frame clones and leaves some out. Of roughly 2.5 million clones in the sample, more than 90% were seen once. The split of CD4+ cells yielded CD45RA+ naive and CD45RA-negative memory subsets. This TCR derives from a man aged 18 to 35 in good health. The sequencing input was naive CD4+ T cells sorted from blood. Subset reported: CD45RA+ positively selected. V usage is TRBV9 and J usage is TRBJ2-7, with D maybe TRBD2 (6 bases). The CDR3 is CASSVALEGPGRSYEQYF. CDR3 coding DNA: TGTGCCAGCAGCGTAGCTTTGGAGGGGCCGGGGAGGTCCTACGAGCAGTACTTC.